A single sample is the source of the 27 T cell receptor beta chains below, sequenced in a study of OX40 agonist ivuxolimab in advanced cancers. Sequencing was performed with immunoSEQ multiplex PCR; in TCRdb, only in-frame clones are kept and a portion is missing. The profile shows tens of thousands of clones, about 89% of them singletons. The input for sequencing was CD4+ or CD8+ T cells sorted from blood, taken in a trial of the OX40 agonist ivuxolimab. Receptors were obtained from an adult with an advanced solid tumor such as melanoma, head and neck, liver or kidney cancer.

J is TRBJ1-2 and V is TRBV14; D remains ambiguous. This CDR3 has 15 amino acids. V dropped 2 bases and J dropped 2 bases, with 12 bases sitting between them. Germline CDR1 reads SGHDN; CDR2 reads FVKESK. The CDR3 loop is CASSQYAGNNYGYTF. CDR3 sequence (DNA): TGTGCCAGCAGCCAATATGCGGGAAACAACTATGGCTACACCTTC.

There are a few counts of this clone. Here the CDR3 reads CASGSREDYEQYF. CDR3 in DNA: TGTGCCAGTGGATCCAGAGAGGATTACGAGCAGTACTTC. V gene TRBV7-6 combines with J gene TRBJ2-7; no reliable D call. The CDR3 totals 13 residues. The germline V gene encodes CDR1 SGHVS and CDR2 FNYEAQ. The ends were cut back, 9 bases at V and 4 bases at J, with 16 bases in the middle.

The genes are TRBV9 and TRBJ2-7; the D gene could be TRBD1 or TRBD2 (7 bases each). The V gene's germline CDR1 is SGDLS and CDR2 YYNGEE. The V and J ends lost 4 bases and 7 bases respectively, with 21 bases between them. This CDR3 comprises 15 residues. CDR3 in DNA: TGTGCCAGCAGCCCCCGTGGGGAGGGGGCAGGGGAGCAGTACTTC. Its translation: CASSPRGEGAGEQYF.

The chain couples TRBV29-1 to TRBJ1-1; no reliable D call. The CDR3 has 14 residues. V shed 6 bases and J shed 4 bases, with 18 bases lying between them. In germline, CDR1 is SQVTM, CDR2 ANQGSEA. CDR3 in amino acids: CSVGTRALGTEAFF. The CDR3 DNA reads as TGCAGCGTCGGCACTAGGGCCTTGGGCACTGAAGCTTTCTTT.

The chain links TRBV5-4 to TRBJ1-1; D is unclear. This CDR3 comprises 14 residues. Trimming stripped 4 bases from V and 7 bases from J, with 17 bases between. Germline loops: CDR1 SGHNT, CDR2 YYREEE (reference sequence). CDR3: CASSPLGSENEAFF. Written as DNA, the CDR3 is TGTGCCAGCAGCCCCCTTGGGAGCGAGAATGAAGCTTTCTTT. Looking up the rest from reference TRBV5-4 and TRBJ1-1 gives the full variable domain: ETGVTQSPTHLIKTRGQQVTLRCSSQSGHNTVSWYQQALGQGPQFIFQYYREEENGRGNFPPRFSGLQFPNYSSELNVNALELDDSALYLCASSPLGSENEAFFGQGTRLTVV.

The chain uses TRBV2 and TRBJ1-2, with D hard to call. Between the trimmed V and J ends, which lost 2 bases and 4 bases, there was a span of 11 bases. Looked up from germline, CDR1 is SNHLY and CDR2 is FYNNEI. This CDR3 has 14 amino acids. As DNA, the CDR3 is TGTGCCAGCAGTGAAACTGGGCTACTCTATGGCTACACCTTC. This encodes CASSETGLLYGYTF.

The V gene is TRBV7-9, the J gene TRBJ1-4; 8 bases line up with TRBD1. The CDR3 sequence is 13 residues long. Trimming cost V 10 bases and J 10 bases; bases outside gene matches: 11. Germline values: CDR1 SEHNR, CDR2 FQNEAQ (reference sequence). CDR3 residues: CAIRGTGGGKLFF. In DNA, the CDR3 is TGTGCCATCAGAGGTACAGGGGGTGGAAAACTGTTTTTT.

The rearrangement uses TRBV10-1 and TRBJ1-1, with D unclear. Germline lookup yields CDR1 WNHNN and CDR2 SYGVQD (reference sequence). This CDR3 spans 16 amino acids. Deletions cut 4 bases from V and 0 bases from J, with 15 bases between. Written as DNA, the CDR3 is TGCGCCAGCAGTGGGGTCCCAGCAAGCATGAACACTGAAGCTTTCTTT. Amino acid sequence: CASSGVPASMNTEAFF.

The CDR3 spells CASSFKVAAEQYF. CDR3 nucleotide sequence: TGTGCCAGCAGCTTTAAAGTGGCGGCCGAGCAGTACTTC. The V and J genes are TRBV7-7 and TRBJ2-7; D is unclear. Germline assignment: CDR1 SSHAT and CDR2 FNYEAQ (reference sequence). CDR3 length: 13 amino acids. V lost 3 bases to trimming and J lost 6 bases, with 12 bases between them.

The chain employs TRBV9 and TRBJ2-2; no clear D. The length of the CDR3 is 12 residues. The germline gives CDR1 SGDLS, CDR2 YYNGEE. The V gene lost 4 bases and the J gene lost 4 bases, with 5 bases spanning the gap. CDR3 DNA: TGTGCCAGCAGCCCAGGCACCGGGGAGCTGTTTTTT. Amino acids: CASSPGTGELFF.

The chain combines TRBV23-1 with TRBJ1-1; D is uncertain. TRBV23-1 is an open reading frame whose function is uncertain. The CDR3 totals 15 residues. V shed 0 bases and J shed 4 bases, with 12 bases lying between them. The CDR3 spells CASSQSWVGGTEAFF. CDR3 nucleotides: TGCGCCAGCAGTCAATCGTGGGTGGGCGGCACTGAAGCTTTCTTT.

Within the sample, this clone is medium-sized. This sequence joins TRBV6-6 and TRBJ2-7; D not certain. Germline-derived CDR1 and CDR2 are MNHNY and SVGAGI (reference sequence). Deletions cut 0 bases from V and 2 bases from J, with 5 bases between. This CDR3 comprises 13 residues. CDR3 DNA: TGTGCCAGCAGTTACTCGATAGCCTACGAGCAGTACTTC. It translates to CASSYSIAYEQYF.

The V gene is TRBV5-1, the J gene TRBJ2-7; D is possibly TRBD1 or TRBD2 (6 bases each). Trimming removed 7 bases at V and 7 bases at J, with 12 bases between. The CDR3 consists of 11 residues. Germline loops: CDR1 SGHRS, CDR2 YFSETQ. CDR3 nucleotide sequence: TGCGCCAGCTCGGGGGCAGGGGAGCAGTACTTC. Translating it yields CASSGAGEQYF.

This sequence joins TRBV5-1 and TRBJ1-2, with D perhaps TRBD1 (5 bases). Germline CDR1 is SGHRS and CDR2 is YFSETQ. The CDR3 is made up of 13 amino acids. Trimming left V 3 bases short and J 8 bases short, with 14 bases between. In DNA form, the CDR3 reads TGCGCCAGCAGCTCGGACATCAGCAAGGGCTACACCTTC. Its translation is CASSSDISKGYTF.

The chain has TRBV4-3 and TRBJ2-7, with 8 bases fitting TRBD1. The CDR3 has 17 amino acids. V lost 0 bases, J lost 4 bases, and 11 bases stayed unmatched. Germline V gene lookup returns CDR1 LGHNA and CDR2 YSLEER. The CDR3 sequence: CASSQDWLRTGRYEQYF. The CDR3 nucleotides read TGCGCCAGCAGCCAAGATTGGCTCCGGACAGGGAGGTACGAGCAGTACTTC.

The J gene is TRBJ2-5, the V gene TRBV15; 7 positions agree with TRBD2. This CDR3 spans 12 amino acids. Germline V gene data show CDR1 as LNHNV and CDR2 as YYDKDF (reference sequence). Trimming removed 11 bases from V and 5 bases from J; junction bases left unmatched: 8. CDR3 region: CALSKGGETQYF. CDR3 bases: TGTGCCCTCTCGAAGGGAGGGGAGACCCAGTACTTC.

This clone appeared a single time. The identical CDR3 is also encoded by other nucleotide sequences in the sample. This chain joins TRBV9 and TRBJ1-1, with D perhaps TRBD1 (6 bases). Trimming removed 4 bases at V and 0 bases at J, with 13 bases between. In germline, CDR1 is SGDLS, CDR2 YYNGEE. The CDR3 is 15 amino acids. The DNA of the CDR3 is TGTGCCAGCAGCCCTAGTACAGGGTTGAACACTGAAGCTTTCTTT. Translating it yields CASSPSTGLNTEAFF.

This chain joins TRBV7-6 and TRBJ1-2; no reliable D call. There are 14 residues in the CDR3. The ends were cut back, 2 bases at V and 4 bases at J, with 11 bases in the middle. Germline V lookup: CDR1 SGHVS, CDR2 FNYEAQ. The CDR3 sequence: CASSLKADGYGYTF. The CDR3 DNA reads as TGTGCCAGCAGCTTAAAGGCAGACGGCTATGGCTACACCTTC.

The genes are TRBV4-3 and TRBJ2-3; 10 bases agree with TRBD1. Germline values: CDR1 LGHNA, CDR2 YSLEER. The CDR3 loop spans 16 amino acids. Trimming removed 1 base from V and 2 bases from J; junction bases left unmatched: 3. The CDR3 spells CASSQGDRGLTDTQYF. CDR3 sequence (DNA): TGCGCCAGCAGCCAAGGAGACAGGGGGCTCACAGATACGCAGTATTTT.

This sequence joins TRBV7-9 and TRBJ1-1, with D maybe TRBD1 (5 bases). The CDR3 is made up of 12 amino acids. V lost 4 bases and J 4 bases, leaving 7 bases between the germline ends. CDR1 is SEHNR, CDR2 FQNEAQ, per germline (reference sequence). CDR3 in amino acids: CASSSGTTEAFF. In nucleotides, the CDR3 is TGTGCCAGCAGCTCCGGGACCACTGAAGCTTTCTTT.

In this sample, this clone turned up a few times. The CDR3 DNA sequence: TGTGCCAGCAGCCCCCGGGCAGGGTCTAGCACAGATACGCAGTATTTT. This codes for CASSPRAGSSTDTQYF. The genes are TRBV11-3 and TRBJ2-3; D might be TRBD1 (5 bases). Trimming shortened V by 5 bases and J by 0 bases, and 15 bases separated the two germline ends. The germline gives CDR1 SGHNT, CDR2 YENEEA. CDR3 size: 16 residues.

The chain couples TRBV15 to TRBJ1-4, with D possibly being TRBD1 (5 bases). The ends were cut back, 8 bases at V and 0 bases at J, with 19 bases in the middle. The CDR3 contains 17 residues. Germline-derived CDR1 and CDR2 are LNHNV and YYDKDF (reference sequence). As DNA, the CDR3 is TGTGCCACCTCCTTCGGGGGAATTATTGCAACTAATGAAAAACTGTTTTTT. Its translation: CATSFGGIIATNEKLFF.

This sequence joins TRBV6-6 and TRBJ2-5, with a weak D call TRBD2 (6 bases). The better agreement between TRBJ2-7 and the DNA end casts doubt on the J call. Germline-derived CDR1 and CDR2 are MNHNY and SVGAGI (reference sequence). The CDR3 has 15 residues. DNA of the CDR3: TGTGCCAGCAGTGCCGCGGAGGGAGGCGGCTACGAGCAGTACTTC. It encodes CASSAAEGGGYEQYF.

The chain joins TRBV27 to TRBJ2-7, with D hard to call. CDR3 size: 15 residues. Germline V gene lookup returns CDR1 MNHEY and CDR2 SMNVEV (reference sequence). Trimming took off 3 bases at V and 0 bases at J, with 12 bases between the two ends. This chain's CDR3 is CASSFGVGNSYEQYF. The CDR3 nucleotides are TGTGCCAGCAGTTTTGGGGTGGGCAACTCCTACGAGCAGTACTTC.

The V call is TRBV4-3, the J call TRBJ2-1; 8 bases agree with TRBD2. The germline V gene has CDR1 LGHNA and CDR2 YSLEER. CDR3 size: 12 residues. V shed 2 bases and J 10 bases; nucleotides not matched to a gene: 1. The CDR3 protein is CASSQLAGEQFF. The CDR3 region has the DNA TGCGCCAGCAGCCAATTAGCGGGGGAGCAGTTCTTC.

This clone was seen a few times. The J gene is TRBJ1-5, the V gene TRBV30; 7 nucleotides line up with TRBD1. CDR1 is GTSNPN, CDR2 SVGIG, per germline (reference sequence). The CDR3 has 16 residues. Germline trimming cut 0 bases from V and 7 bases from J; bases unmatched to any gene: 12. CDR3 protein: CAWSVPGRGQRQPQHF. CDR3 nucleotides: TGTGCCTGGAGTGTCCCGGGGAGGGGGCAGCGGCAGCCCCAGCATTTT. The variable domain in full, with the rest retrieved from reference TRBV30 and TRBJ1-5, is SQTIHQWPATLVQPVGSPLSLECTVEGTSNPNLYWYRQAAGRGLQLLFYSVGIGQISSEVPQNLSASRPQDRQFILSSKKLLLSDSGFYLCAWSVPGRGQRQPQHFGDGTRLSIL.

On this clone itself: The sample contains more than one DNA sequence encoding this CDR3. This chain joins TRBV19 and TRBJ2-7, with D perhaps given as TRBD1 or TRBD2 (6 bases each). Trimming pared 10 bases from V and 3 bases from J, leaving 16 bases between. The length of the CDR3 is 13 residues. From germline, CDR1 is LNHDA and CDR2 SQIVND (reference sequence). The CDR3 region is CATSGAEGYEQYF. CDR3 coding DNA: TGTGCCACCTCGGGGGCCGAGGGCTACGAGCAGTACTTC.